Presented here are 9 T cell receptor beta chains from one specimen sequenced in a study of blood T cell repertoires in COVID-19. This table comes from immunoSEQ multiplex PCR, and its TCRdb copy is limited to in-frame clones, with some not included. The sample has around 190,000 clones, about 88% seen once. Sequencing was carried out using peripheral blood. The source of these receptors is a human donor in a cohort sampled during active COVID-19.

The chain carries TRBV2 and TRBJ2-3; TRBD2 agrees at 13 bases. Germline loops: CDR1 SNHLY, CDR2 FYNNEI. The V and J ends lost 10 bases and 7 bases, in that order; junction bases with no gene match: 8. The length of the CDR3 is 14 residues. CDR3 sequence reads: CATTYGTSGNTQYF. The CDR3 DNA is TGTGCCACCACATACGGGACTAGCGGGAATACGCAGTATTTT.

CDR3 DNA: TGTGCCATCAGTGGGACGTTCGAGGACAGGGAAAATGAAAAACTGTTTTTT. It codes for CAISGTFEDRENEKLFF. The V gene is TRBV10-3, the J gene TRBJ1-4, with TRBD1 matching 8 bases. The CDR3 spans 17 residues. Unmatched junction bases numbered 12, after V lost 4 bases and J lost 5 bases. Germline loops: CDR1 ENHRY, CDR2 SYGVKD.

V usage is TRBV29-1 and J usage is TRBJ2-3; 8 bases line up with TRBD2. The V segment lost 2 bases and the J segment 5 bases; nucleotides outside the gene matches: 6. The CDR3 is made up of 14 amino acids. CDR1 and CDR2 (germline): SQVTM, ANQGSEA. The CDR3 spells CSVERAGVRDTQYF. As DNA, the CDR3 is TGCAGCGTTGAAAGAGCGGGAGTTAGAGATACGCAGTATTTT.

The rearrangement joins TRBV4-3 to TRBJ2-1; D remains ambiguous. Germline loops: CDR1 LGHNA, CDR2 YSLEER. Trimming left V 1 base short and J 2 bases short, with 18 bases between. This CDR3 has 18 amino acids. The CDR3 loop is CASSQVWSAQRPYNEQFF. Written as DNA, the CDR3 is TGCGCCAGCAGCCAAGTTTGGTCCGCCCAGCGCCCCTACAATGAGCAGTTCTTC.

J is TRBJ1-1 and V is TRBV18; perhaps TRBD1 as D (5 bases). The V end was cut by 1 base, the J end by 1 base, with 7 bases between. The CDR3 extends over 14 amino acids. Germline V gene data show CDR1 as KGHSH and CDR2 as LQKENI. CDR3 protein: CASSPRQGNTEAFF. CDR3 DNA sequence: TGTGCCAGCTCACCACGCCAGGGGAACACTGAAGCTTTCTTT.

The chain combines TRBV29-1 with TRBJ2-3; 8 nucleotides line up with TRBD2. With V trimmed by 4 bases and J by 9 bases, 6 bases remained unmatched. CDR3 size: 12 residues. Per germline, CDR1 SQVTM and CDR2 ANQGSEA. This CDR3 is CSVGRGARTQYF. CDR3 nucleotides: TGCAGCGTTGGGCGGGGGGCTCGAACGCAGTATTTT.

The chain is built from TRBV7-9 and TRBJ2-2; D is possibly TRBD1 (6 bases). V was shortened by 10 bases and J by 5 bases, with 14 bases between the two germline ends. The CDR3 extends over 13 amino acids. The V gene's germline CDR1 is SEHNR and CDR2 FQNEAQ (reference sequence). The CDR3 region is CATRTEGTGELFF. CDR3 coding DNA: TGTGCCACACGGACAGAGGGGACCGGGGAGCTGTTTTTT.

This sequence joins TRBV5-1 and TRBJ2-1, with 7 nucleotides matching TRBD2. This CDR3 comprises 15 residues. The germline V gene has CDR1 SGHRS and CDR2 YFSETQ. Losses at the gene ends were 3 bases for V and 2 bases for J; bases not matched to a gene: 5. The DNA for the CDR3 is TGCGCCAGCAGCTCCGACGGGGGGACCTACAATGAGCAGTTCTTC. It is translated as CASSSDGGTYNEQFF.

The chain uses TRBV6-4 and TRBJ2-3, with TRBD2 matching 12 bases. Germline CDR1 is MRHNA and CDR2 is SNTAGT. Losses at the gene ends were 1 base for V and 2 bases for J; bases not matched to a gene: 4. The CDR3 consists of 17 residues. CDR3 in amino acids: CASSDFGLAGHTDTQYF. The CDR3, as DNA: TGTGCCAGCAGTGACTTCGGACTAGCGGGACACACAGATACGCAGTATTTT.